The T cell receptor (beta chain) under discussion was sequenced for a study of vaccination effects on CD4 cells after COVID-19. Study-level points and caveats: Infection- and vaccine-induced clones contracted markedly late after vaccination.

For this clone: Its antigen is unknown.

CD4+ T cells specific for antigen were expanded with viral peptide pools by the ViraFEST assay before sequencing. A roughly ten-day culture period preceded the isolation of CD4+ T cells. V trimming: 4 bases; J trimming: 2 bases; junction bases outside the gene matches: 1. This CDR3 region has 13 residues. CDR1 and CDR2 (germline): MGHRA, YSYEKL. Libraries were prepared by immunoSEQ multiplex PCR; TCRdb keeps only in-frame clonotypes and omits some of them. Of 8,700 or so clones detected, around 74% appear once; the ten largest clones hold roughly an eighth. The sequences come from CD4+ T cells from PBMCs cultured with HCoV-229E spike peptides, collected before COVID-19 vaccination. The genes are TRBV4-1 and TRBJ2-5, with 7 nucleotides matching TRBD1. This clonotype was obtained from a human donor who received a COVID-19 vaccine. The CDR3 here is CASSRDSQETQYF. CDR3 nucleotide sequence: TGCGCCAGCAGCCGGGACAGTCAAGAGACCCAGTACTTC.